The clone carrying this TCR beta chain showed up just a few times. What it binds is unknown. Vbeta (60) and Jbeta (13) primers were used in the PCR. Profiled with immunoSEQ multiplex PCR; TCRdb holds only in-frame clones, not every one. The sample has over 150,000 clones, under 80% seen once. The V gene's germline CDR1 is LGHNA and CDR2 YSLEER. Trimming removed 0 bases from V and 9 bases from J, with 12 bases in between. The CDR3 length is 15 residues. The sample is drawn from a study of cytomegalovirus exposure and HLA in healthy donors. Whole-study context: One earlier analysis, a look at 150 million to 200 million T cells, found around 110 million unique TCR beta sequences. Overall study results and limits: A later analysis reportedly identified an Asian-associated ancestry cluster as carrying fewer N-insertions than the roughly 720-donor mean.

This TCR came from a woman in her 50s in good health and CMV-seropositive. The chain combines TRBV4-3 with TRBJ1-6, with D maybe TRBD1 (5 bases). Material for sequencing was PBMCs. CDR3 region: CASSQEETVASPLHF. The DNA for the CDR3 is TGCGCCAGCAGCCAAGAGGAGACAGTAGCTTCACCCCTCCACTTT.